Shown below are 13 T cell receptor beta chains from a single sample sequenced in a study of T cell responses to AZD1222 COVID-19 vaccine. Sequencing was performed with immunoSEQ multiplex PCR; in TCRdb, only in-frame clones are kept and a portion is missing. The table has about 150,000 clones, 92% seen once. The sample was peripheral blood, taken 28 days after the second AZD1222 dose. Receptor source: an adult who received the AZD1222 COVID-19 vaccine.

The chain employs TRBV6-5 and TRBJ2-7; 7 bases fit TRBD2. Germline CDR1 is MNHEY and CDR2 is SVGAGI. V lost 2 bases, J lost 3 bases, and 4 bases stayed unmatched. The CDR3 spans 14 residues. The CDR3 protein is CASSYGREYYEQYF. In DNA form, the CDR3 reads TGTGCCAGCAGTTACGGGAGGGAGTACTACGAGCAGTACTTC.

V is TRBV7-2 and J is TRBJ1-1, with D maybe TRBD1 (5 bases). This CDR3 has 16 amino acids. Germline CDR1 reads SGHTA; CDR2 reads FQGNSA. The V gene lost 4 bases and the J gene lost 0 bases, with 15 bases spanning the gap. The DNA for the CDR3 is TGTGCCAGCAGCTCTTCGGGGGGGGGAGTGAACACTGAAGCTTTCTTT. It yields the protein CASSSSGGGVNTEAFF.

This sequence joins TRBV18 and TRBJ2-5, with D unresolved. The CDR3 spans 11 residues. The germline gives CDR1 KGHSH, CDR2 LQKENI. V was clipped by 4 bases and J by 5 bases, with 5 bases between them. The CDR3 reads CASSRIETQYF. CDR3 in DNA: TGTGCCAGCTCACGCATCGAGACCCAGTACTTC.

The chain carries TRBV6-5 and TRBJ2-7; weak D call: TRBD1 (6 bases). This CDR3 spans 14 amino acids. The V end was cut by 3 bases, the J end by 3 bases, with 12 bases between. Germline V gene sequence: CDR1 MNHEY, CDR2 SVGAGI. The DNA for the CDR3 is TGTGCCAGCAGTTATTCTGGGACAAGCTACGAGCAGTACTTC. It codes for CASSYSGTSYEQYF.

The rearrangement joins TRBV19 to TRBJ1-6; 7 bases align to TRBD1. Per the germline V gene, CDR1 is LNHDA and CDR2 is SQIVND (reference sequence). The CDR3 covers 15 residues. Trimming removed 7 bases from V and 6 bases from J; junction bases left unmatched: 9. CDR3 nucleotides: TGTGCCAGTATTGCCGACAGGGCTTCTAATTCACCCCTCCACTTT. Translation gives CASIADRASNSPLHF.

The V call is TRBV19, the J call TRBJ1-1; no clear D gene. CDR3 size: 15 residues. Trimming shortened V by 3 bases and J by 1 base, and 12 bases separated the two germline ends. Germline loops: CDR1 LNHDA, CDR2 SQIVND (reference sequence). Written as DNA, the CDR3 is TGTGCCAGTAGTATTAGCGGCGGAGGGAACACTGAAGCTTTCTTT. Translated: CASSISGGGNTEAFF.

The V call is TRBV9, the J call TRBJ2-5; a weak D match, TRBD2 (6 bases). The CDR3 has 14 amino acids. Germline V gene lookup returns CDR1 SGDLS and CDR2 YYNGEE. V lost 0 bases to trimming and J lost 4 bases, with 10 bases between them. The CDR3 loop reads CASSVAGLRETQYF. As DNA, the CDR3 is TGTGCCAGCAGCGTAGCGGGACTTCGAGAGACCCAGTACTTC.

The rearrangement uses TRBV4-2 and TRBJ1-6; no firm D call. Germline V gene data show CDR1 as LGHNA and CDR2 as YNFKEQ. This CDR3 region has 19 residues. With 3 bases removed from V and 0 bases from J, the gap between germline ends came to 18 bases. CDR3: CASSHLSTVISSYNSPLHF. CDR3 bases: TGTGCCAGCAGCCACCTCTCGACGGTTATCAGCTCCTATAATTCACCCCTCCACTTT.

In its sample, this clone was seen once. The chain recombines TRBV7-3 with TRBJ2-1, with 7 nucleotides matching TRBD2. The germline gives CDR1 SGHTA, CDR2 FQGTGA. The junction had 8 bases not matched to a gene; V was cut back by 5 bases and J by 4 bases. The length of the CDR3 is 15 residues. The CDR3 spells CASSARAGEYNEQFF. Written as DNA, the CDR3 is TGTGCCAGCAGCGCTAGGGCGGGGGAGTACAATGAGCAGTTCTTC.

The chain combines TRBV9 with TRBJ2-2; D is possibly TRBD1 (6 bases). V was trimmed by 3 bases and J by 0 bases, leaving 12 bases between them. The CDR3 is made up of 16 amino acids. Per germline, CDR1 SGDLS and CDR2 YYNGEE. In DNA form, the CDR3 reads TGTGCCAGCAGCGCCGTGGGGGCCACGAACACCGGGGAGCTGTTTTTT. Amino acid sequence: CASSAVGATNTGELFF.

This rearrangement joins TRBV28 to TRBJ1-2, with 8 bases that match TRBD1. Trimming at V came to 5 bases and at J to 6 bases, leaving 20 bases not matched to a gene. The germline V gene encodes CDR1 MDHEN and CDR2 SYDVKM. The CDR3 loop spans 18 amino acids. The CDR3 spells CASSPLFSADRAENGYTF. The CDR3 DNA reads as TGTGCCAGCAGTCCGCTTTTTTCCGCGGACAGGGCCGAAAATGGCTACACCTTC.

The V and J genes are TRBV7-2 and TRBJ1-3; D remains unclear. CDR1 SGHTA and CDR2 FQGNSA come from the germline V gene. This CDR3 comprises 13 residues. V was pared by 4 bases and J by 0 bases, with 4 bases between. CDR3 DNA sequence: TGTGCCAGCAGCTCCCTCTCTGGAAACACCATATATTTT. Its protein product is CASSSLSGNTIYF.

The CDR3 protein is CASSLIRGMGFF. DNA for the CDR3: TGTGCCAGCAGTTTGATACGAGGGATGGGTTTCTTT. J is TRBJ1-1 and V is TRBV12-3 or TRBV12-4; the D is unclear. The CDR3 sequence is 12 residues long. The V end was cut by 3 bases, the J end by 13 bases, with 15 bases between.